This T cell receptor (beta chain) came from a study of graft-versus-host responses after intestinal transplantation (dated by TCRdb to about 2021). Study-level background: The transplants that recipients got were multivisceral, liver-intestinal, or isolated intestinal. Every recipient was given anti-thymocyte globulin induction, followed by roughly 3 years of maintenance tacrolimus and steroids. Bulk TCR-beta CDR3 sequencing was used to track graft-versus-host and host-versus-graft alloreactive T cell clones in the graft, circulation and bone marrow after intestinal transplantation. Alloreactive clones were identified by sequencing pre-transplant mixed lymphocyte reaction products and comparing them with unstimulated pre-transplant donor and recipient T cells. The cohort enrolled about two dozen intestinal transplant recipients including one retransplant, and a few patients lacking pretransplant specimens were excluded. A peak of at least 4% donor T cells among recipient peripheral blood mononuclear cells was the definition used for donor T cell macrochimerism. Rather than going through the commercial service, samples from a few later patients were sequenced in-house on an Illumina MiSeq and processed with MiXCR. Points the paper makes about the study in general: In the allografts of patients with donor T cell macrochimerism, GvH to HvG T cell clonal ratios were high. GvH clones were found in recipient bone marrow, and some of the GvH clones appeared earlier in ileal mucosa or blood, which is consistent with an intestinal mucosal origin. Conclusions were limited by the relatively low number and heterogeneity of intestinal transplant patients. Peak levels of circulating GvH clones were associated with declines in HvG clones early after transplant.

Library prep was done by the immunoSEQ multiplex PCR assay. For most patients, genomic DNA was subjected to high-throughput TCR-beta CDR3 sequencing by Adaptive Biotechnologies. As for the original processing: TCR sequencing data were retrieved from Adaptive's ImmunoSEQ software for about 17 patients, whereas a few other patients were processed with MiXCR and VDJtools. CDR3 nucleotide sequences shared between donor and recipient were removed because their origin could not be assigned. Alloreactive clones required at least 2-fold expansion over unstimulated cells and minimum CFSE-low frequency of 0.002% (template counts) or 0.001% (read counts). Clones detected in sequenced pre-transplant spleen, lymph node, or MLR CFSE-low populations of the donor or recipient were defined as mappable. The cumulative frequency of alloreactive clones was calculated as a percentage of all sequences, weighted by copy number. The source is immuneACCESS, and TCRdb retained only in-frame sequences with V and J called. Part of the clones is not carried over; for the studies checked, unresolved V genes explain less than half of this, and the remainder is unexplained. That table supplies the V and J calls and clone size; D and trimming were determined from the DNA. Within this sample are 10,000 to 15,000 clones, with roughly 84% of them counted one time only. Less than 10% of the sample comes from the top ten.

Blood samples were collected up to 4 times in the first month after transplant and then at least monthly when available. Note on this clone: Its antigen target is currently unknown. No base quality values were provided; no much bigger clone lies one nucleotide off.

V lost 0 bases and J lost 5 bases; the stretch between them is 4 bases long. Per the germline V gene (reference sequence), LNHNV is the CDR1 and YYDKDF is the CDR2. The cysteine opens and the phenylalanine closes a CDR3 of 12 amino acids. Just the 36-base CDR3 DNA is kept, in frame starting at base 1. The chain couples TRBV15 to TRBJ2-5, with no reliable assignment of the D segment. This TCR came from a human patient who received an intestinal transplant, so some T cells may come from the graft donor. The sample was PBMCs, taken about 300 days after intestinal transplant. Here the CDR3 is given as CATSREGETQYF. The bases are TGTGCCACCAGCAGAGAAGGGGAGACCCAGTACTTC.